This T cell receptor (beta chain) was captured by sequencing in a study of T-cell reconstitution after alpha-beta-depleted transplantation in children. This clonotype turned up a few times. Its antigen is not identified. General study findings and limits: The authors attributed T-cell counts and diversity one year after transplant mostly to newly produced T cells. There were reportedly several hundred expanded graft clones from which alpha-beta T cells came about two months after transplant. Day-60 TCRbeta diversity that was high in some patients was derived from surviving recipient T cells and thymic progenitors.

Germline CDR1 and CDR2: DFQATT and SNEGSKA (reference sequence). V lost 1 base and J lost 9; bases outside the gene matches: 10. This CDR3 has 15 amino acids. Unique molecular identifiers tagged the TCRbeta library. TCRdb re-called the PCR reads with MiXCR, one entry per CDR3 protein. The table shows hundreds of thousands of distinct CDR3 sequences, with less than 9.5% occurring only once. This sample comprised peripheral blood, obtained 360 days after TCRalphabeta/CD19-depleted stem cell transplant. This TCR derives from a female patient between 2 and 10 years old who had a stem cell transplant for Fanconi anemia, so the T cells may come from the graft donor. This rearrangement joins TRBV20-1 to TRBJ2-1, with 9 bases identical to TRBD2. CDR3 protein: CSARAPGGGAGEQFF. The CDR3, as DNA: TGCAGTGCTAGAGCCCCTGGCGGGGGGGCCGGTGAGCAGTTCTTC.